The entry below gives a single TCR beta chain sequence along with its context. Authors' data handling: Reference gene primer amplification yielded estimated nucleated cell counts. Sequencing was performed with immunoSEQ multiplex PCR; in TCRdb, only in-frame clones are kept and a portion is missing. The DNA was the basis for D and trimming; V, J and clone size are from that table. Here the sample spans under 150,000 clones, approximately 80% being singletons. Germline-derived CDR1 and CDR2 are SGHTA and FQGTGA. The J segment lost 4 bases and the V segment lost 5 bases, leaving 8 bases of the junction unmatched. The CDR3 runs 17 residues. This specimen comes from a study of blood T cell repertoires in COVID-19. About the study: The United States, Italy and Spain provided the acute and convalescent COVID-19 samples. In each case, the material was cDNA or gDNA derived from T cells, B-cell-depleted T cells, or PBMCs.

This receptor was taken from a man in his forties with active or convalescent COVID-19. The sample consisted of peripheral blood. The chain joins TRBV7-3 to TRBJ2-5; 15 bases match TRBD2. In DNA, the CDR3 is TGTGCCAGCAGCCCCTTGGGACTAGCGGGGGGAAGAGAGACCCAGTACTTC. It yields the protein CASSPLGLAGGRETQYF.